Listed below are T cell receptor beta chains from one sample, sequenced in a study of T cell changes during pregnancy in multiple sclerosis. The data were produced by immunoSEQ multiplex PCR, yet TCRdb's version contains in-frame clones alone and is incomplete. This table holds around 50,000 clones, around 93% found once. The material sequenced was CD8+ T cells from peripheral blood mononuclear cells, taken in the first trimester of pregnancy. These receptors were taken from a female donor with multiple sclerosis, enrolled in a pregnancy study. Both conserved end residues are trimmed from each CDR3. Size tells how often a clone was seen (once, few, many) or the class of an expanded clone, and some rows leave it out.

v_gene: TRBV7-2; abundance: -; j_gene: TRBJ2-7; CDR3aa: ASSFISATYEQY
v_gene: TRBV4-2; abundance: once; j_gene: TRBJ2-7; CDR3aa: ASSQDVTSGGSYEQY
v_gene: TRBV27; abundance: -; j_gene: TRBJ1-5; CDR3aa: ASSPSGQGISQPQH
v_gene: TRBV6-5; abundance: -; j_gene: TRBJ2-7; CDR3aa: ASSYSKAGREQY
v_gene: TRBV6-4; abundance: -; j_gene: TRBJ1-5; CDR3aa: ASRDRGPNNSNQPQH
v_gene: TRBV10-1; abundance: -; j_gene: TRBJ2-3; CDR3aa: SRLAGGYRTDTQY
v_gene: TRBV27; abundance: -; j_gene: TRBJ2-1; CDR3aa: ASSLSWTSGNNEQF
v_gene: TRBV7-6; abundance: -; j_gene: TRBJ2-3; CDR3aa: ASSLAGGADTQY
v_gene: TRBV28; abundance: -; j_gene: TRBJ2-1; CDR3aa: ASIPDYLLVEQF
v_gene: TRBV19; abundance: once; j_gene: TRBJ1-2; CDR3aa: ASNSRNADYGYT
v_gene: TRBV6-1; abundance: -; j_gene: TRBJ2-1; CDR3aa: ASSEAQGLTREQF
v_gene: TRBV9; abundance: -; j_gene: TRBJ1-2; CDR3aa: ASSDPLLGAYGYT